These 27 T cell receptor beta chains share one sample of origin, sequenced in a study of T cells in Graves' hyperthyroidism and ophthalmopathy. Regions amplified from RNA transcripts were the TCR beta CDR3 regions. The HTBI set primed first-round TCR CDR3 RT-PCR. Each CDR3 protein gets one entry after TCRdb re-called the multiplex PCR reads with MiXCR. The repertoire includes hundreds of thousands of distinct CDR3 sequences, 15% to 20% of them detected once, and around 4% sits in the top ten. Sequencing was performed on blood. All receptors come from a woman under 40 with Graves' hyperthyroidism.

The sample holds many counts of this clonotype. The V and J genes are TRBV7-3 and TRBJ2-3, with TRBD2 matching over 11 bases. The J segment lost 8 bases and the V segment lost 5 bases, leaving 6 bases of the junction unmatched. Germline V gives CDR1 SGHTA, CDR2 FQGTGA. The CDR3 length is 14 residues. The CDR3 here is CASSIAGGPSTQYF. Here the CDR3 DNA reads TGTGCCAGCAGCATAGCGGGAGGGCCGAGTACGCAGTATTTT.

This clonotype was seen many times. V is TRBV27 and J is TRBJ2-7; TRBD1 agrees at 7 bases. J lost 5 bases, V lost 0 bases, and 7 bases had no gene match. The germline V gene has CDR1 MNHEY and CDR2 SMNVEV (reference sequence). CDR3 length equals 15 residues. This CDR3 reads CASSLSNRGYNEQYF. As DNA, the CDR3 is TGTGCCAGCAGTTTATCCAACAGGGGTTATAACGAGCAGTACTTC.

The chain links TRBV4-2 to TRBJ2-7; no definite D call. Germline-derived CDR1 and CDR2 are LGHNA and YNFKEQ. CDR3 size: 11 residues. V was trimmed by 1 base and J by 5 bases, leaving 3 bases between them. CDR3 nucleotide sequence: TGTGCCAGCAGCCAAGCAAACGAGCAGTACTTC. Translating gives CASSQANEQYF.

This clonotype was detected ten times or more. The chain links TRBV9 to TRBJ2-1, with 9 bases fitting TRBD2. CDR3 length equals 15 residues. Trimming took 7 bases from V and 8 from J; bases not matched to a gene: 13. CDR1 SGDLS and CDR2 YYNGEE come from the germline V gene. The CDR3 bases are TGTGCCAGCGAAGGGGGGCGGGAGGGCCGAGATGAGCAGTTCTTC. This codes for CASEGGREGRDEQFF. Variable domain in full (rest from reference TRBV9 and TRBJ2-1): DSGVTQTPKHLITATGQRVTLRCSPRSGDLSVYWYQQSLDQGLQFLIQYYNGEERAKGNILERFSAQQFPDLHSELNLSSLELGDSALYFCASEGGREGRDEQFFGPGTRLTVL.

This clonotype was counted a few times. V gene TRBV2 combines with J gene TRBJ2-2; TRBD1 might be the D (6 bases). The V gene's germline CDR1 is SNHLY and CDR2 FYNNEI. The length of the CDR3 is 16 residues. V was cut by 6 bases and J by 4 bases, with 18 bases left in between. CDR3 amino acids: CASRGAEGGSTGELFF. CDR3 DNA sequence: TGTGCCAGCAGGGGGGCAGAGGGTGGTAGCACCGGGGAGCTGTTTTTT.

V is TRBV7-9 and J is TRBJ2-3; D not certain. Trimming shortened V by 3 bases and J by 4 bases, and 8 bases separated the two germline ends. This CDR3 is 13 amino acids long. CDR1 SEHNR and CDR2 FQNEAQ come from the germline V gene (reference sequence). CDR3 in amino acids: CASSFPIADTQYF. CDR3 in DNA: TGTGCCAGCAGCTTCCCCATCGCAGATACGCAGTATTTT.

The V and J genes are TRBV5-4 and TRBJ2-5, with 7 bases fitting TRBD2. Germline trimming cut 4 bases from V and 5 bases from J; bases unmatched to any gene: 11. This CDR3 contains 15 residues. Germline values: CDR1 SGHNT, CDR2 YYREEE (reference sequence). CDR3: CASSPREGVRETQYF. The DNA for the CDR3 is TGTGCCAGCAGCCCCAGGGAGGGCGTACGGGAGACCCAGTACTTC.

In its sample, this clonotype was seen a few times. The gene calls are TRBV29-1 and TRBJ1-2; TRBD1 matches at 8 bases. Germline V gene data show CDR1 as SQVTM and CDR2 as ANQGSEA. The J segment lost 6 bases and the V segment lost 7 bases, leaving 16 bases of the junction unmatched. This CDR3 spans 15 amino acids. The CDR3 sequence is CSDRSRGPGLDGYTF. The CDR3 region has the DNA TGCAGCGACCGATCCAGGGGGCCGGGTTTGGATGGCTACACCTTC. Full variable domain (remainder filled in from reference TRBV29-1 and TRBJ1-2): SAVISQKPSRDICQRGTSLTIQCQVDSQVTMMFWYRQQPGQSLTLIATANQGSEATYESGFVIDKFPISRPNLTFSTLTVSNMSPEDSSIYLCSDRSRGPGLDGYTFGSGTRLTVV.

The V gene is TRBV14, the J gene TRBJ2-5; D ambiguous. Germline loops: CDR1 SGHDN, CDR2 FVKESK. CDR3 length: 13 amino acids. Trimming left V 1 base short and J 4 bases short, with 7 bases between. For the CDR3, the DNA is TGTGCCAGCAGCCAAGTCTACAGAGAGACCCAGTACTTC. Protein sequence: CASSQVYRETQYF.

The chain is built from TRBV2 and TRBJ2-1; 12 nucleotides agree with TRBD2. The length of the CDR3 is 16 residues. The germline CDR1 and CDR2 sequences are SNHLY and FYNNEI. After removal of 8 bases from V and 1 base from J, the junction contained 6 bases not matched to a gene. CDR3 DNA: TGTGCCAGCGGTCGACTAGCGGGAGATTCCTACAATGAGCAGTTCTTC. The encoded protein is CASGRLAGDSYNEQFF.

This clonotype was observed a few times. The rearrangement links TRBV12-3 or TRBV12-4 to TRBJ2-1; 11 positions agree with TRBD2. The CDR3 extends over 14 amino acids. Unmatched junction bases numbered 10, after V lost 5 bases and J lost 13 bases. This CDR3 is CASSPQTSGAPQFF. In DNA form, the CDR3 reads TGTGCCAGCAGTCCTCAGACTAGCGGGGCCCCTCAGTTCTTC.

With respect to this clonotype: Sequence at one end of the junction differs from germline and may be a read error. The chain links TRBV12-3 or TRBV12-4 to TRBJ1-3; the D gene is possibly TRBD1 (5 bases). CDR3 size: 16 residues. The CDR3 DNA follows: TGTGCCAGCAATTTAGCGGGGCAGTTGGCTGGAAACACCATATATTTT. Its protein is CASNLAGQLAGNTIYF.

This clonotype was seen ten or more times. V and J are TRBV12-5 and TRBJ2-7, with 7 bases identical to TRBD1. Germline trimming cut 7 bases from V and 5 bases from J; bases unmatched to any gene: 11. CDR3 length: 14 residues. CDR1 is LGHNT, CDR2 FRNRAP, per germline. CDR3 nucleotide sequence: TGTGCTAGTGCCCTGGGACAGCGGTTGAACGAGCAGTACTTC. This codes for CASALGQRLNEQYF.

Regarding this clonotype: A much larger clone differs by one base, so this may be a read error. The chain employs TRBV11-2 and TRBJ2-2, with 9 bases identical to TRBD2. Germline assignment: CDR1 SGHAT and CDR2 FQNNGV. The CDR3 sequence is 17 residues long. CDR3 in amino acids: CASSLVFLAGDTGELLF. The CDR3 coding sequence is TGTGCCAGCAGCTTAGTTTTTTTAGCGGGAGACACCGGGGAGCTGCTTTTT.

In this sample, this clonotype turned up a few times. This sequence joins TRBV15 and TRBJ1-1; perhaps TRBD1 as D (6 bases). Germline V CDR1 and CDR2: LNHNV, YYDKDF (reference sequence). This CDR3 contains 14 residues. V dropped 3 bases and J dropped 7 bases, with 15 bases sitting between them. This CDR3 is CATSRFQGRIEAFF. CDR3 bases: TGTGCCACCAGCAGGTTTCAGGGGCGGATTGAAGCTTTCTTT.

This clonotype was seen many times. The chain is built from TRBV30 and TRBJ2-5, with D uncertain. Germline CDR1 reads GTSNPN; CDR2 reads SVGIG (reference sequence). V was cut by 8 bases and J by 0 bases, with 7 bases left in between. The CDR3 totals 11 residues. Here the CDR3 reads CARWYQETQYF. Written as DNA, the CDR3 is TGTGCCCGTTGGTACCAAGAGACCCAGTACTTC.

This chain links TRBV6-5 with TRBJ2-2; D might be TRBD2 (5 bases). Germline V lookup: CDR1 MNHEY, CDR2 SVGAGI. This CDR3 contains 16 residues. The ends were cut back, 0 bases at V and 0 bases at J, with 8 bases in the middle. The DNA of the CDR3 is TGTGCCAGCAGTTACTCGGCGGGTCCGAACACCGGGGAGCTGTTTTTT. Residues: CASSYSAGPNTGELFF.

There are a few counts of this clonotype. V and J are TRBV7-9 and TRBJ2-2; 7 nucleotides agree with TRBD2. The CDR3 loop spans 15 amino acids. V was clipped by 3 bases and J by 6 bases; unmatched bases: 7. The germline V gene encodes CDR1 SEHNR and CDR2 FQNEAQ (reference sequence). The CDR3 here is CASSFTFAGAGELFF. The CDR3 DNA sequence: TGTGCCAGCAGCTTCACGTTCGCGGGGGCCGGGGAGCTGTTTTTT.

This clonotype was counted many times. The V and J genes are TRBV7-2 and TRBJ1-1; D may be TRBD1 (5 bases). CDR1 SGHTA and CDR2 FQGNSA come from the germline V gene. CDR3 length: 14 residues. V lost 7 bases and J lost 4, with 16 bases in between. CDR3 nucleotide sequence: TGTGCCAGCACCCGAGAGTGGGGGGGCACTGAAGCTTTCTTT. Translating gives CASTREWGGTEAFF.

This clonotype was counted at least ten times. This CDR3 is CASSISLGPNEKLFF. The CDR3 DNA is TGTGCCAGCAGTATTTCCTTGGGGCCTAATGAAAAACTGTTTTTT. The chain combines TRBV6-1 with TRBJ1-4, with a weak D call TRBD1 (5 bases). The V and J ends lost 5 bases and 3 bases respectively, with 13 bases between them. The CDR3 runs to 15 residues. CDR1 MNHNS and CDR2 SASEGT come from the germline V gene.

To note about this clonotype: A much larger clone lies one base from this, so it may be a read error. This rearrangement joins TRBV29-1 to TRBJ1-5; weak D call: TRBD2 (6 bases). The tail of the sequence fits TRBJ2-3 better, so the J call may be wrong. This CDR3 is 12 amino acids long. Looked up from germline, CDR1 is SQVTM and CDR2 is ANQGSEA. The CDR3 loop reads CSVEKEGQPQYF. CDR3 nucleotide sequence: TGCAGCGTTGAAAAGGAGGGTCAGCCCCAGTATTTT.

The chain couples TRBV6-2 or TRBV6-3 to TRBJ2-3, with TRBD2 identical over 9 bases. CDR1 is MNHEY and CDR2 is SVGEGT in the germline V gene. The V gene end was trimmed by 6 bases and the J gene end by 1 base; junction bases not matched to a gene: 8. The CDR3 totals 16 residues. CDR3 in amino acids: CASSAWLAGRTDTQYF. The CDR3, as DNA: TGTGCCAGCAGCGCCTGGCTAGCGGGACGCACAGATACGCAGTATTTT.

This clonotype showed up many times. The V and J genes are TRBV7-2 and TRBJ1-1; D is perhaps TRBD1 (5 bases). This CDR3 is built from 18 residues. Germline V lookup: CDR1 SGHTA, CDR2 FQGNSA. The V and J ends lost 2 bases and 0 bases respectively, with 19 bases between them. The CDR3 reads CASSLSLRGRTLNTEAFF. CDR3 DNA: TGTGCCAGCAGCTTAAGTCTAAGGGGTCGGACTTTGAACACTGAAGCTTTCTTT.

The rearrangement joins TRBV28 to TRBJ2-1, with 10 bases matching TRBD2. This CDR3 comprises 16 residues. With V trimmed by 4 bases and J by 4 bases, 7 bases remained unmatched. The germline gives CDR1 MDHEN, CDR2 SYDVKM. The chain's CDR3 is CASSSTSGLRYNEQFF. The CDR3 DNA is TGTGCCAGCAGTTCGACTAGCGGGCTACGTTACAATGAGCAGTTCTTC.

This clonotype was counted many times. The chain is built from TRBV27 and TRBJ2-1, with 13 bases aligning to TRBD2. The junction had 12 bases not matched to a gene; V was cut back by 4 bases and J by 12 bases. The CDR3 contains 16 residues. From germline, CDR1 is MNHEY and CDR2 SMNVEV (reference sequence). The chain's CDR3 is CASSSDIGTSGKGQFF. CDR3 in DNA: TGTGCCAGCAGTTCCGACATTGGGACTAGCGGGAAAGGGCAGTTCTTC.

This clonotype was seen many times. V gene TRBV2 combines with J gene TRBJ2-7; TRBD1 might be the D (6 bases). Germline V gives CDR1 SNHLY, CDR2 FYNNEI. Trimming pared 6 bases from V and 2 bases from J, leaving 14 bases between. This CDR3 is built from 14 residues. CDR3 amino acids: CASSPETGPYEQYF. CDR3 in DNA: TGTGCCAGCAGCCCTGAGACAGGCCCCTACGAGCAGTACTTC.

This clonotype was counted at least ten times. The V and J genes are TRBV9 and TRBJ2-7, with D perhaps matching TRBD2 (6 bases). This CDR3 is built from 16 residues. Germline loops: CDR1 SGDLS, CDR2 YYNGEE. The V and J ends lost 6 bases and 4 bases respectively, with 23 bases between them. This CDR3 reads CASTHLGWRGLYEQYF. The CDR3 nucleotides are TGTGCCAGCACCCACTTAGGATGGCGGGGCCTTTACGAGCAGTACTTC. Complete variable domain (other parts from reference TRBV9 and TRBJ2-7): DSGVTQTPKHLITATGQRVTLRCSPRSGDLSVYWYQQSLDQGLQFLIQYYNGEERAKGNILERFSAQQFPDLHSELNLSSLELGDSALYFCASTHLGWRGLYEQYFGPGTRLTVT.